These 3 T cell receptor beta chains were sequenced from one sample in a study of blood T cells in healthy people across ages. The authors ran a second PCR of 7 to 11 cycles using a sample-barcoded 5' primer and a J-beta primer mix. One entry per CDR3 protein results from TCRdb running MiXCR on the 5' RACE reads. The sample has over 1,500,000 distinct CDR3 sequences, 40% to 55% seen once; the top ten hold approximately 2.1%. The sample was blood. The source of these receptors is a woman aged 40 to 50 in good health.

The gene calls are TRBV12-3 or TRBV12-4 and TRBJ2-7, with 10 positions matching TRBD1. The CDR3 is 14 residues long. The trim removed 5 bases at V and 2 bases at J, leaving 3 bases unmatched. DNA of the CDR3: TGTGCCAGCAGTAAGACAGGGGGCCCCTACGAGCAGTACTTC. Its protein is CASSKTGGPYEQYF.

A few counts support this clonotype. The rearrangement joins TRBV6-5 to TRBJ2-3, with 8 bases matching TRBD1. CDR1 is MNHEY, CDR2 SVGAGI, per germline. V was pared by 6 bases and J by 2 bases, with 7 bases of the junction left unmatched. The CDR3 contains 15 residues. CDR3 bases: TGTGCCAGCAGGCCCGGGACAGGACACACAGATACGCAGTATTTT. Translating it yields CASRPGTGHTDTQYF.

Worth noting for this clonotype: The junction shows a germline mismatch at one end, possibly a read error. The chain combines TRBV2 with TRBJ2-1; D may be TRBD1 (6 bases). This CDR3 has 13 amino acids. Germline V gene sequence: CDR1 SNHLY, CDR2 FYNNEI. In DNA form, the CDR3 reads TGTACCAGCAGCCTACAGGGTAACAATGAGCAGTTCTTC. This codes for CTSSLQGNNEQFF.